Sequencing of this T cell receptor beta chain was carried out in a study of cytomegalovirus exposure and HLA in healthy donors. Study results and caveats: A reported reduction in N-insertions relative to the roughly 670-donor mean was seen in an Asian-associated ancestry cluster in a later analysis. Published work reported that the classifier diagnosed cytomegalovirus status with high specificity and sensitivity. Earlier results showed most TCR beta V segments being productive about 90% or about 30% of the time. CMV serostatus was the only immune exposure information that was available.

Germline V gives CDR1 LGHNA, CDR2 YNFKEQ. Trimming pared 0 bases from V and 6 bases from J, leaving 14 bases between. This CDR3 contains 16 residues. As for this clone: Its antigen is not known.

A multiplex PCR was run with 60 Vbeta primers and 13 Jbeta primers. Method: immunoSEQ multiplex PCR; TCRdb's copy keeps in-frame clones and lacks some. The profile covers 200,000 to 300,000 clones, with 82% appearing a single time and around 5% taken by the ten largest. Source material: PBMCs. The rearrangement uses TRBV4-2 and TRBJ1-4; possible D gene TRBD1, 6 bases. The sequence came from a middle-aged woman in good health and CMV-seropositive. CDR3 in amino acids: CASSQDQGQEDEKLFF. The CDR3 region has the DNA TGTGCCAGCAGCCAAGATCAGGGGCAGGAGGATGAAAAACTGTTTTTT.